The table lists the clone carrying this T cell receptor beta chain with a few counts. Its antigen remains unidentified. The sample belongs to a study of T-cell memory formation after mild COVID-19. Background on the study: Across donors, TCR clusters were largely donor specific. Study outcomes and limitations: SARS-CoV-2 specificity was not confirmed for second-wave clones peaking on day 37. Memory from before infection featured some responding clones, which suggests cross-reactive memory joined.

Trimming cost V 5 bases and J 4 bases, with 14 bases left between them. The CDR3 runs to 15 residues. Germline V gene lookup returns CDR1 SGHTA and CDR2 FQGTGA. cDNA libraries for TCR alpha and TCR beta, carrying sample barcodes and UMIs, came from 5'RACE with constant-segment primers. TCRdb recomputed calls from the 5' RACE reads with MiXCR, one row per CDR3 protein. The data show about 470,000 distinct CDR3 sequences, with 20% to 30% seen just once and around 12% held by the top ten. Sequenced: PBMCs or a T cell subset sorted from them (not recorded which). This receptor was taken from an adult woman who had mild COVID-19 (a few samples of this study predate the infection). Cell type and time point are not known. The rearrangement joins TRBV7-3 to TRBJ2-2; D perhaps matches TRBD1 (7 bases). The CDR3 region is CASSTHRGGTGELFF. The CDR3 region has the DNA TGTGCCAGCAGCACCCACAGGGGAGGCACCGGGGAGCTGTTTTTT.